These T cell receptor beta chains were read from a single sample in a study of cytomegalovirus exposure and HLA in healthy donors. The protocol was immunoSEQ multiplex PCR, while the TCRdb copy is restricted to in-frame clones and leaves out a portion. The data contain 120,000 to 150,000 clones, about four fifths of them singletons. Sample: PBMCs. The receptors were sampled from a female donor in good health and CMV-seronegative. Both conserved end residues are part of each CDR3. A D gene is named only where the DNA matches it firmly. Some rows have no size entry. The others give once, few or many, or a class for an expanded clone.

j_call d_call v_call clone_size cdr3_aa
TRBJ2-3 TRBD2 TRBV7-2 once CASSQDGLAGVPQYF
TRBJ2-7 - TRBV28 - CASSSGLSSYEQYF
TRBJ1-5 TRBD1 TRBV4-1 - CASSQQGGFNQPQHF
TRBJ2-5 - TRBV7-2 - CASRPPGLETQYF
TRBJ1-2 TRBD1 TRBV4-3 - CASSPIGKMDRFYGYTF
TRBJ1-2 TRBD1 TRBV12-5 - CASGLVRWGQGANGYTF
TRBJ2-7 TRBD1 TRBV10-3 - CATSTGTVPYEQYF
- - TRBV30 once CAAQDRLSSYEQYF
TRBJ2-5 TRBD2 TRBV11-1 - CASRVPGGKETQYF
TRBJ2-7 TRBD2 TRBV7-2 - CASSLTGLPYEQYF
TRBJ2-3 - TRBV11-2 few CASSLRTGASPTQYF
TRBJ2-3 TRBD1 TRBV29-1 - CSVEATGFPDTQYF
TRBJ2-7 TRBD2 TRBV10-3 - CAIEGLAGIYEQYF
TRBJ1-1 - TRBV6-5 - CASSYSTSEAFF
TRBJ2-7 - TRBV11-2 - CASSLGQGTINEQYF
TRBJ1-2 - TRBV28 - CAGRTDYGYTF
TRBJ2-7 - TRBV4-3 - CASSQDRAYLYEQYF
TRBJ1-1 - TRBV12-5 - CASGSTGLFTEAFF
TRBJ1-1 - TRBV2 - CASSEDMNTEAFF
TRBJ2-1 - TRBV9 - CASSVAGQPYNEQFF
TRBJ2-7 - TRBV7-8 once CASSPGGGPFYEQYF
TRBJ1-1 TRBD1 TRBV30 - CAWSVPRTGVNTEAFF
TRBJ2-1 - TRBV19 - CASSPGRGNEQFF
TRBJ2-7 TRBD1 TRBV10-2 - CASSGSGQGGVGQYF
TRBJ1-2 - TRBV27 - CASSLGGASGYTF
TRBJ2-7 - TRBV14 - CASSVDRRRGEQYF